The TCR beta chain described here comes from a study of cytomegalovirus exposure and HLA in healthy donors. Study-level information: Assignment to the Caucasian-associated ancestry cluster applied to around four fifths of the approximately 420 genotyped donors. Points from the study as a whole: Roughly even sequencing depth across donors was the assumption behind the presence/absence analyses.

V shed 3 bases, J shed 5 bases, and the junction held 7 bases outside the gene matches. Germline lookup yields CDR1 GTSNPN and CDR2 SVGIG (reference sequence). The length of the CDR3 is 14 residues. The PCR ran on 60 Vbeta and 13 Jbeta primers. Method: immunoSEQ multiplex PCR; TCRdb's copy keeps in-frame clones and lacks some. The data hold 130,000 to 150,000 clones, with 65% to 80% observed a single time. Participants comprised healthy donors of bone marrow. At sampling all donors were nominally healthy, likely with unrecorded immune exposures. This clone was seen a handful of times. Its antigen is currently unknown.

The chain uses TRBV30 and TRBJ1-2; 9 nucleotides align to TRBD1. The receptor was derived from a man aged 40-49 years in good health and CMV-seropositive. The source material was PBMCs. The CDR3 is CAWREQGAGYGYTF. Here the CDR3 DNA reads TGTGCCTGGAGGGAACAGGGGGCGGGGTATGGCTACACCTTC. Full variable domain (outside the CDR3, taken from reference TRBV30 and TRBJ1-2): SQTIHQWPATLVQPVGSPLSLECTVEGTSNPNLYWYRQAAGRGLQLLFYSVGIGQISSEVPQNLSASRPQDRQFILSSKKLLLSDSGFYLCAWREQGAGYGYTFGSGTRLTVV.